This T cell receptor beta chain was recorded in a study of blood T cell repertoires in COVID-19. Study context: Italy, Spain and the United States were the sources of the convalescent and acute COVID-19 samples. The analysed material was cDNA or gDNA that came from T cells, B-cell-depleted T cells, or PBMCs.

J lost 0 bases, V lost 1 base, and 0 bases had no gene match. CDR1 is MNHNS, CDR2 SASEGT, per germline. The CDR3 length is 15 residues. Original data processing: Estimation of nucleated cell counts was performed using reference gene primer amplification. The protocol was immunoSEQ multiplex PCR, while the TCRdb copy is restricted to in-frame clones and leaves out a portion. D and trimming come from the DNA, and the V and J calls and clone size come from that table. The sample records around 220,000 clones, about 85% being singletons. The sequencing input was peripheral blood. The TCR was taken from a man younger than 40 with active or convalescent COVID-19. The chain employs TRBV6-1 and TRBJ2-7; 10 bases agree with TRBD2. The CDR3 here is CASSEGLAGSYEQYF. CDR3 DNA sequence: TGTGCCAGCAGTGAAGGACTAGCGGGCTCCTACGAGCAGTACTTC.